These 30 T cell receptor beta chains originate from one sample sequenced in a study of identical twins. TCRdb called the 5' RACE reads again in MiXCR, with one record for every CDR3 protein. The sample has 540,000 or so distinct CDR3 sequences; about a fifth are singletons. These data were likewise used in another study, on yellow fever vaccine responses in identical twins.

Sequencing was done on a sample of CD4+ T cells sorted from blood. The receptors here all came from a woman between 18 and 29 years old in good health.

This chain connects TRBV19 to TRBJ2-3, with TRBD1 identical over 12 bases. The V segment lost 8 bases and the J segment 1 base; nucleotides outside the gene matches: 10. This CDR3 is 17 amino acids long. Per the germline V gene, CDR1 is LNHDA and CDR2 is SQIVND (reference sequence). The CDR3 nucleotides read TGTGCCAGTTCGGGACAGGGGGCCCTTCTACGCACAGATACGCAGTATTTT. This translates into CASSGQGALLRTDTQYF.

This chain connects TRBV19 to TRBJ2-1; TRBD2 matches at 7 bases. V was pared by 3 bases and J by 4 bases, with 6 bases of the junction left unmatched. The CDR3 totals 15 residues. From germline, CDR1 is LNHDA and CDR2 SQIVND (reference sequence). DNA for the CDR3: TGTGCCAGTAGTATTTTGGCTAGCGGATACAATGAGCAGTTCTTC. Its protein product is CASSILASGYNEQFF.

This clonotype has just one count. The gene calls are TRBV24-1 and TRBJ2-1; 9 bases map to TRBD2. The CDR3 has 16 amino acids. CDR1 is KGHDR, CDR2 SFDVKD, per germline. V was clipped by 6 bases and J by 5 bases; unmatched bases: 10. In nucleotides, the CDR3 is TGTGCCACCAGTCCTACCCGGGCTAGCGGGAACAATGAGCAGTTCTTC. Translation gives CATSPTRASGNNEQFF.

The chain recombines TRBV2 with TRBJ2-7; 8 bases match TRBD1. The V gene end was trimmed by 4 bases and the J gene end by 0 bases; junction bases not matched to a gene: 17. Germline V gene lookup returns CDR1 SNHLY and CDR2 FYNNEI. The CDR3 consists of 19 residues. The CDR3 protein is CASSAPGTGKRQISYEQYV. The DNA of the CDR3 is TGTGCCAGCAGTGCACCCGGGACAGGCAAAAGGCAAATCTCCTACGAGCAGTACGTC.

The chain carries TRBV6-5 and TRBJ1-3; D uncertain. The CDR3 is 14 amino acids. V lost 2 bases, J lost 3 bases, and 8 bases lay in between. Germline CDR1 MNHEY, CDR2 SVGAGI. CDR3 in amino acids: CASSYNGVGNTIYF. The CDR3 DNA follows: TGTGCCAGCAGTTACAACGGGGTTGGAAACACCATATATTTT.

The chain uses TRBV18 and TRBJ2-3; 11 bases map to TRBD2. Germline V gene sequence: CDR1 KGHSH, CDR2 LQKENI. The CDR3 has 17 residues. J was trimmed by 0 bases and V by 4 bases; bases with no gene match: 6. The DNA for the CDR3 is TGTGCCAGCTCACGCCGACTAGCGGGATCTAGCACAGATACGCAGTATTTT. It yields the protein CASSRRLAGSSTDTQYF.

This clonotype was observed a few times. V and J are TRBV28 and TRBJ2-3; 8 nucleotides align to TRBD1. Trimming cost V 3 bases and J 6 bases; bases outside gene matches: 8. Looked up from germline, CDR1 is MDHEN and CDR2 is SYDVKM. This CDR3 has 15 residues. CDR3 DNA: TGTGCCAGCAGTTTGGGGCAGGGGGCCTCGGATACGCAGTATTTT. Its translation is CASSLGQGASDTQYF. The full variable domain, rest sourced from reference TRBV28 and TRBJ2-3, is DVKVTQSSRYLVKRTGEKVFLECVQDMDHENMFWYRQDPGLGLRLIYFSYDVKMKEKGDIPEGYSVSREKKERFSLILESASTNQTSMYLCASSLGQGASDTQYFGPGTRLTVL.

This rearrangement joins TRBV4-1 to TRBJ2-5; TRBD2 aligns across 7 bases. Germline V lookup: CDR1 MGHRA, CDR2 YSYEKL. This CDR3 has 13 residues. With V trimmed by 8 bases and J by 1 base, 4 bases remained unmatched. CDR3: CASARLAQETQYF. The CDR3, as DNA: TGCGCCAGCGCCAGACTAGCCCAAGAGACCCAGTACTTC.

The chain joins TRBV24-1 to TRBJ1-2, with TRBD1 matching over 8 bases. Looked up from germline, CDR1 is KGHDR and CDR2 is SFDVKD. This CDR3 comprises 13 residues. V shed 5 bases, J shed 4 bases, and the junction held 2 bases outside the gene matches. CDR3 sequence reads: CATSAGQGYGYTF. CDR3 sequence (DNA): TGTGCCACCAGTGCTGGACAGGGCTATGGCTACACCTTC.

This clonotype has only a few counts. The rearrangement uses TRBV11-3 and TRBJ2-7; possibly TRBD1 for D (6 bases). The CDR3 is 16 amino acids. Trimming pared 8 bases from V and 2 bases from J, leaving 22 bases between. Germline CDR1 SGHNT, CDR2 YENEEA. The CDR3 DNA reads as TGTGCCAGCTCCGGTGATAGCAGGGGATCCACCTACGAGCAGTACTTC. This gives the protein CASSGDSRGSTYEQYF. The full variable domain, rest sourced from reference TRBV11-3 and TRBJ2-7, is EAGVVQSPRYKIIEKKQPVAFWCNPISGHNTLYWYLQNLGQGPELLIRYENEEAVDDSQLPKDRFSAERLKGVDSTLKIQPAELGDSAVYLCASSGDSRGSTYEQYFGPGTRLTVT.

The chain uses TRBV12-3 or TRBV12-4 and TRBJ2-1; possible D gene TRBD2, 5 bases. V lost 2 bases to trimming and J lost 0 bases, with 8 bases between them. This CDR3 comprises 15 residues. CDR3 coding DNA: TGTGCCAGCAGTTTATTGCTAGCCTCCTACAATGAGCAGTTCTTC. Its translation is CASSLLLASYNEQFF.

The genes are TRBV7-9 and TRBJ2-2; D gene unclear. In germline, CDR1 is SEHNR, CDR2 FQNEAQ (reference sequence). Between the trimmed V and J ends, which lost 5 bases and 0 bases, there was a span of 4 bases. The length of the CDR3 is 13 residues. CDR3 DNA: TGTGCCAGCAGCAACACGAACACCGGGGAGCTGTTTTTT. Translating it yields CASSNTNTGELFF.

The V call is TRBV29-1, the J call TRBJ2-1, with D tentatively TRBD2 (5 bases). CDR1 is SQVTM and CDR2 is ANQGSEA in the germline V gene. CDR3 length: 13 amino acids. Trimming pared 7 bases from V and 4 bases from J, leaving 14 bases between. CDR3 in amino acids: CSGWERTYNEQFF. In DNA form, the CDR3 reads TGCAGCGGGTGGGAGCGAACGTACAATGAGCAGTTCTTC.

The chain couples TRBV14 to TRBJ2-7; TRBD2 agrees at 11 bases. Per germline, CDR1 SGHDN and CDR2 FVKESK. The ends lost 4 bases at V and 5 bases at J; junction bases unmatched: 7. The CDR3 extends over 15 amino acids. The CDR3 sequence: CASSPLLAGVNEQYF. The CDR3 nucleotides read TGTGCCAGCAGCCCCTTACTAGCGGGAGTGAACGAGCAGTACTTC. The full variable domain, completed using reference TRBV14 and TRBJ2-7, is EAGVTQFPSHSVIEKGQTVTLRCDPISGHDNLYWYRRVMGKEIKFLLHFVKESKQDESGMPNNRFLAERTGGTYSTLKVQPAELEDSGVYFCASSPLLAGVNEQYFGPGTRLTVT.

This clonotype was detected a few times. The CDR3 sequence is CASSVAGGGAQYF. In DNA, the CDR3 is TGTGCCAGCAGTGTAGCGGGCGGTGGGGCCCAGTACTTC. The chain has TRBV25-1 and TRBJ2-5, with TRBD2 matching 7 bases. There are 13 residues in the CDR3. Germline CDR1 MGHDK, CDR2 SYGVNS. The V segment lost 4 bases and the J segment 9 bases; nucleotides outside the gene matches: 8.

The chain couples TRBV20-1 to TRBJ2-5; 8 positions match TRBD1. CDR1 and CDR2 from the germline V gene are DFQATT and SNEGSKA (reference sequence). V lost 6 bases, J lost 5 bases, and 5 bases stayed unmatched. The length of the CDR3 is 12 residues. The CDR3 loop is CSARTGMETQYF. The CDR3 DNA reads TGCAGTGCAAGGACAGGGATGGAGACCCAGTACTTC.

For this clonotype: At one end the junction does not follow the germline gene, possibly because of a read error. The gene calls are TRBV11-1 and TRBJ2-6; 14 bases agree with TRBD2. The germline V gene has CDR1 SGHAT and CDR2 FQDESV (reference sequence). The CDR3 spans 18 residues. CDR3 nucleotides: TGTGCCAGCAGCCCGACTAGCGGGAGGGCCGTTGGGGCCGACGTCCTGACTTTC. This encodes CASSPTSGRAVGADVLTF. The full variable domain, its missing parts supplied by reference TRBV11-1 and TRBJ2-6, is EAEVAQSPRYKITEKSQAVAFWCDPISGHATLYWYRQILGQGPELLVQFQDESVVDDSQLPKDRFSAERLKGVDSTLKIQPAELGDSAMYLCASSPTSGRAVGADVLTFGAGSRLTVL.

CDR3 sequence reads: CASRAGADNEQFF. The CDR3 region has the DNA TGTGCCAGCAGAGCGGGAGCCGACAATGAGCAGTTCTTC. V gene TRBV9 combines with J gene TRBJ2-1, with 8 bases identical to TRBD2. The CDR3 loop spans 13 amino acids. Trimming took 5 bases from V and 5 from J; bases not matched to a gene: 3. From germline, CDR1 is SGDLS and CDR2 YYNGEE.

The chain employs TRBV20-1 and TRBJ2-7, with 9 bases that match TRBD2. The V and J ends lost 3 bases and 7 bases, in that order; junction bases with no gene match: 10. Germline-derived CDR1 and CDR2 are DFQATT and SNEGSKA (reference sequence). This CDR3 is built from 14 residues. The DNA of the CDR3 is TGCAGTGCTAGGCCGGGACTAGCAACGCAGGAGCAGTACTTC. Translating it yields CSARPGLATQEQYF.

J is TRBJ2-7 and V is TRBV5-6; D perhaps matches TRBD2 (5 bases). The V and J ends lost 2 bases and 6 bases respectively, with 9 bases between them. The CDR3 runs 12 residues. CDR1 is SGHDT and CDR2 is YYEEEE in the germline V gene. The CDR3 region has the DNA TGTGCCAGCAGCTTTCTTACTAGCGAGCAGTACGTC. Residues: CASSFLTSEQYV.

This chain links TRBV24-1 with TRBJ2-3; D gene unclear. V was clipped by 7 bases and J by 2 bases, with 6 bases between them. The CDR3 is 12 amino acids. Germline V lookup: CDR1 KGHDR, CDR2 SFDVKD. DNA for the CDR3: TGTGCCACCAGGTCGATCACAGATACGCAGTATTTT. It translates to CATRSITDTQYF.

In its sample, this clonotype was seen a few times. This chain connects TRBV5-1 to TRBJ2-2; D not resolved. This CDR3 contains 15 residues. Per germline, CDR1 SGHRS and CDR2 YFSETQ. V was trimmed by 0 bases and J by 0 bases, leaving 6 bases between them. CDR3 bases: TGCGCCAGCAGCTTGGGGAACGCGAACACCGGGGAGCTGTTTTTT. Translating it yields CASSLGNANTGELFF.

The chain carries TRBV5-1 and TRBJ1-1; TRBD1 matches 10 bases. Germline loops: CDR1 SGHRS, CDR2 YFSETQ. The CDR3 length is 14 residues. The V segment lost 8 bases and the J segment 1 base; nucleotides outside the gene matches: 5. CDR3: CASRQGAENTEAFF. The CDR3 DNA sequence: TGCGCCAGTAGACAGGGGGCTGAGAACACTGAAGCTTTCTTT. Drawing the rest from reference TRBV5-1 and TRBJ1-1, the complete variable domain is KAGVTQTPRYLIKTRGQQVTLSCSPISGHRSVSWYQQTPGQGLQFLFEYFSETQRNKGNFPGRFSGRQFSNSRSEMNVSTLELGDSALYLCASRQGAENTEAFFGQGTRLTVV.

This clonotype was counted only a few times. The rearrangement uses TRBV7-9 and TRBJ2-2; D unresolved. CDR3 length equals 13 residues. V was shortened by 6 bases and J by 7 bases, with 12 bases between the two germline ends. Germline CDR1 SEHNR, CDR2 FQNEAQ (reference sequence). The CDR3 reads CASRKDVSGELFF. DNA for the CDR3: TGTGCCAGCAGAAAAGACGTAAGCGGGGAGCTGTTTTTT.

The chain has TRBV10-2 and TRBJ2-3; D tentatively fits TRBD1 or TRBD2 (5 bases each). The CDR3 runs to 16 residues. Germline values: CDR1 WSHSY, CDR2 SAAADI. Trimming shortened V by 0 bases and J by 0 bases, and 10 bases separated the two germline ends. In DNA, the CDR3 is TGCGCCAGCAGTGAGTCGTTCTGGGGGAGCACAGATACGCAGTATTTT. This encodes CASSESFWGSTDTQYF.

This clonotype was counted many times. J is TRBJ2-1 and V is TRBV7-9, with 8 bases identical to TRBD2. Trimming took 3 bases from V and 8 from J; bases not matched to a gene: 9. The CDR3 length is 15 residues. The germline V gene encodes CDR1 SEHNR and CDR2 FQNEAQ (reference sequence). CDR3 nucleotide sequence: TGTGCCAGCAGCTTGGTAAGCGGGAGCGTAGATGAGCAGTTCTTC. It yields the protein CASSLVSGSVDEQFF.

V is TRBV27 and J is TRBJ2-7; tentative D call: TRBD1 (5 bases). This CDR3 comprises 14 residues. The V gene's germline CDR1 is MNHEY and CDR2 SMNVEV (reference sequence). With 3 bases removed from V and 6 bases from J, the gap between germline ends came to 15 bases. The CDR3 is CASSLFRDRSEQYF. As DNA, the CDR3 is TGTGCCAGCAGTTTGTTCAGGGATCGTTCCGAGCAGTACTTC.

V usage is TRBV20-1 and J usage is TRBJ2-1; TRBD2 matches 8 bases. Germline trimming cut 3 bases from V and 6 bases from J; bases unmatched to any gene: 4. This CDR3 has 13 residues. Germline V gene lookup returns CDR1 DFQATT and CDR2 SNEGSKA (reference sequence). CDR3 amino acids: CSASGRAGNEQFF. CDR3 DNA sequence: TGCAGTGCTAGCGGGAGGGCCGGCAATGAGCAGTTCTTC.

The chain couples TRBV4-1 to TRBJ2-1; D unresolved. Per germline, CDR1 MGHRA and CDR2 YSYEKL. V lost 4 bases and J 8 bases, leaving 18 bases between the germline ends. The CDR3 runs to 15 residues. The CDR3: CASSRSKGFVDEQFF. The CDR3 DNA sequence: TGCGCCAGCAGCCGCTCTAAAGGGTTTGTGGATGAGCAGTTCTTC.

Only a few counts were recorded for this clonotype. The V and J genes are TRBV6-1 and TRBJ2-1; D gene unclear. Germline assignment: CDR1 MNHNS and CDR2 SASEGT. CDR3 length equals 16 residues. V lost 1 base to trimming and J lost 4 bases, with 14 bases between them. The CDR3 sequence: CASSEVLGLGYNEQFF. The CDR3 coding sequence is TGTGCCAGCAGTGAAGTTCTCGGGCTGGGTTACAATGAGCAGTTCTTC.